The 21 T cell receptor beta chains in this list originate from one sample, sequenced in a study of siplizumab effects on memory and regulatory T cells. Generated by immunoSEQ multiplex PCR, the TCRdb table keeps only in-frame clones and is missing some. This sample has around 100,000 clones, with about 95% found just once. Specimen: non-Treg CD4+ T cells sorted from blood. These receptors all come from a human donor in good health.

This clone was observed once. This chain uses TRBV28 with TRBJ1-2; 12 bases map to TRBD1. This CDR3 spans 18 amino acids. The germline gives CDR1 MDHEN, CDR2 SYDVKM. V gave up 1 base and J gave up 4 bases; unmatched junction bases: 10. CDR3 protein: CASSLYGTGGMYVYGYTF. CDR3 nucleotides: TGTGCCAGCAGTTTATATGGGACAGGGGGCATGTATGTCTATGGCTACACCTTC.

The V call is TRBV27, the J call TRBJ2-5; a possible D gene is TRBD1 (6 bases). CDR3 length: 14 amino acids. Trimming pared 5 bases from V and 7 bases from J, leaving 17 bases between. Germline V lookup: CDR1 MNHEY, CDR2 SMNVEV (reference sequence). The DNA of the CDR3 is TGTGCCAGCAGTGGTACACATTCCAGGGGGACCCAGTACTTC. Its translation is CASSGTHSRGTQYF.

The chain recombines TRBV5-5 with TRBJ1-2; D is undetermined. The germline V gene has CDR1 SGHKS and CDR2 YYEKEE (reference sequence). This CDR3 region has 15 residues. Trimming cost V 3 bases and J 8 bases, with 20 bases left between them. CDR3 DNA: TGTGCCAGCAGCTCGCCGGCCCAGAAACGGCCCGGCTACACCTTC. It specifies CASSSPAQKRPGYTF.

The chain recombines TRBV6-1 with TRBJ1-2, with D unresolved. Looked up from germline, CDR1 is MNHNS and CDR2 is SASEGT. Trimming took 4 bases from V and 0 from J, leaving 18 bases between them. The CDR3 extends over 17 amino acids. This chain's CDR3 is CASSGVIRALPNYGYTF. The CDR3 DNA sequence: TGTGCCAGCAGTGGGGTTATTCGTGCCCTCCCTAACTATGGCTACACCTTC.

The V call is TRBV7-3, the J call TRBJ2-1, with 14 bases aligning to TRBD2. The CDR3 sequence is 17 residues long. The V gene's germline CDR1 is SGHTA and CDR2 FQGTGA. J gave up 8 bases and V 5 bases, and 11 bases lay outside the gene matches. The CDR3 loop is CASSQWGTSGSTYEQFF. As DNA, the CDR3 is TGTGCCAGCAGCCAATGGGGGACTAGCGGGAGTACCTATGAGCAGTTCTTC.

This sequence joins TRBV7-2 and TRBJ2-1, with D perhaps matching TRBD2 (5 bases). The V gene lost 5 bases and the J gene lost 0 bases, with 8 bases spanning the gap. There are 14 residues in the CDR3. The germline V gene encodes CDR1 SGHTA and CDR2 FQGNSA. This CDR3 is CASSLDYSYNEQFF. CDR3 DNA sequence: TGTGCCAGCAGCCTCGACTACTCCTACAATGAGCAGTTCTTC.

This rearrangement joins TRBV7-8 to TRBJ2-5; either TRBD1 or TRBD2 may fit D (5 bases each). V gave up 5 bases and J gave up 5 bases, with 9 bases separating them. Germline values: CDR1 SGHVS, CDR2 FQNEAQ. The CDR3 runs 12 residues. The chain's CDR3 is CASSPEGETQYF. The CDR3 DNA is TGTGCCAGCAGCCCCGAGGGGGAGACCCAGTACTTC.

This CDR3 reads CASRYSTGELFF. CDR3 in DNA: TGTGCCAGCAGATATTCCACCGGGGAGCTGTTTTTT. The chain carries TRBV2 and TRBJ2-2; D is unresolved. Germline-derived CDR1 and CDR2 are SNHLY and FYNNEI. This CDR3 is built from 12 residues. V gave up 6 bases and J gave up 4 bases, with 6 bases separating them.

J is TRBJ2-2 and V is TRBV7-3; weak D call: TRBD1 (5 bases). The V gene's germline CDR1 is SGHTA and CDR2 FQGTGA. V lost 3 bases, J lost 4 bases, and 9 bases lay in between. The length of the CDR3 is 14 residues. The chain's CDR3 is CASSFQGGTGELFF. Written as DNA, the CDR3 is TGTGCCAGCAGCTTCCAGGGTGGCACCGGGGAGCTGTTTTTT.

J is TRBJ2-5 and V is TRBV7-2, with 11 bases fitting TRBD2. CDR1 SGHTA and CDR2 FQGNSA come from the germline V gene. The CDR3 runs to 15 residues. Unmatched junction bases numbered 4, after V lost 4 bases and J lost 3 bases. The CDR3 DNA reads TGTGCCAGCAGCTCCTTAGCGGGGGGGGAAGAGACCCAGTACTTC. Translation gives CASSSLAGGEETQYF.

The chain couples TRBV7-3 to TRBJ2-1; D unclear. The V gene's germline CDR1 is SGHTA and CDR2 FQGTGA. V was pared by 2 bases and J by 7 bases, with 9 bases between. The CDR3 has 13 residues. The CDR3 DNA reads as TGTGCCAGCAGCTTAGGGCCTACTAATGAGCAGTTCTTC. It specifies CASSLGPTNEQFF. The complete variable domain, with remaining parts taken from reference TRBV7-3 and TRBJ2-1, reads GAGVSQTPSNKVTEKGKYVELRCDPISGHTALYWYRQSLGQGPEFLIYFQGTGAADDSGLPNDRFFAVRPEGSVSTLKIQRTERGDSAVYLCASSLGPTNEQFFGPGTRLTVL.

The chain couples TRBV6-6 to TRBJ2-7; 7 positions match TRBD1. This CDR3 has 15 residues. J was trimmed by 6 bases and V by 7 bases; bases with no gene match: 15. CDR1 and CDR2 from the germline V gene are MNHNY and SVGAGI (reference sequence). CDR3 region: CASTLPFAKGAEQYF. The CDR3, as DNA: TGTGCCAGCACCCTCCCCTTCGCCAAGGGGGCCGAGCAGTACTTC.

The CDR3 DNA reads TGTGCCAGCAGCTTAGTATTGGGGCGGAGTAGCTCCTACAATGAGCAGTTCTTC. This encodes CASSLVLGRSSSYNEQFF. The V and J genes are TRBV7-3 and TRBJ2-1, with D tentatively TRBD1 (5 bases). Germline lookup yields CDR1 SGHTA and CDR2 FQGTGA. V gave up 2 bases and J gave up 0 bases, with 17 bases separating them. The CDR3 length is 18 residues.

The rearrangement joins TRBV15 to TRBJ2-7; D is perhaps TRBD1 or TRBD2 (6 bases each). Trimming left V 0 bases short and J 0 bases short, with 15 bases between. The CDR3 contains 17 residues. Per germline, CDR1 LNHNV and CDR2 YYDKDF (reference sequence). This CDR3 reads CATSRDIGGGISYEQYF. CDR3 nucleotides: TGTGCCACCAGCAGAGATATCGGGGGCGGGATCTCCTACGAGCAGTACTTC.

J is TRBJ2-1 and V is TRBV11-2, with 10 bases that match TRBD2. There are 15 residues in the CDR3. Germline CDR1 reads SGHAT; CDR2 reads FQNNGV. Trimming cost V 5 bases and J 9 bases; bases outside gene matches: 10. CDR3 nucleotides: TGTGCCAGCAGCGAAGCGGGAGGGCCCTATGGTGAGCAGTTCTTC. It specifies CASSEAGGPYGEQFF. The whole variable domain, remainder taken from reference TRBV11-2 and TRBJ2-1, is EAGVAQSPRYKIIEKRQSVAFWCNPISGHATLYWYQQILGQGPKLLIQFQNNGVVDDSQLPKDRFSAERLKGVDSTLKIQPAKLEDSAVYLCASSEAGGPYGEQFFGPGTRLTVL.

A single count supports this clone. This sequence joins TRBV5-4 and TRBJ2-7; D is undetermined. Per the germline V gene, CDR1 is SGHNT and CDR2 is YYREEE (reference sequence). CDR3 length equals 15 residues. Trimming cost V 5 bases and J 0 bases, with 15 bases left between them. The CDR3 DNA reads TGTGCCAGCAGTTTTTCGTTCGAGCTCTCCTACGAGCAGTACTTC. Translating gives CASSFSFELSYEQYF.

The chain carries TRBV19 and TRBJ1-1; D gene ambiguous. Looked up from germline, CDR1 is LNHDA and CDR2 is SQIVND (reference sequence). Trimming pared 4 bases from V and 0 bases from J, leaving 15 bases between. This CDR3 spans 16 amino acids. The CDR3 DNA follows: TGTGCCAGTAGTAACCCGGGTCAACGAATGAACACTGAAGCTTTCTTT. Translating gives CASSNPGQRMNTEAFF.

This chain connects TRBV5-1 to TRBJ2-3; 12 positions match TRBD1. The CDR3 sequence is 13 residues long. Germline-derived CDR1 and CDR2 are SGHRS and YFSETQ. With 3 bases clipped from V and 14 bases from J, the junction kept 7 bases outside the gene matches. CDR3 protein: CASSSSPGQGAYF. DNA for the CDR3: TGCGCCAGCAGCTCGTCACCGGGACAGGGGGCGTATTTT.

This clone was seen only once. This sequence joins TRBV10-3 and TRBJ1-3, with D unclear. V was pared by 4 bases and J by 1 base, with 11 bases between. This CDR3 region has 15 residues. Germline V gives CDR1 ENHRY, CDR2 SYGVKD. CDR3 in amino acids: CAISGAGESGNTIYF. The CDR3 DNA sequence: TGTGCCATCAGTGGGGCGGGAGAATCTGGAAACACCATATATTTT.

This chain uses TRBV30 with TRBJ2-1; D is unresolved. Germline CDR1 GTSNPN, CDR2 SVGIG (reference sequence). The V gene lost 7 bases and the J gene lost 6 bases, with 22 bases spanning the gap. This CDR3 has 15 residues. The CDR3 spells CASDLGLGVRNEQFF. As DNA, the CDR3 is TGTGCCTCCGACCTGGGCCTAGGTGTCCGCAATGAGCAGTTCTTC. The full variable domain, with the rest looked up from reference TRBV30 and TRBJ2-1, is SQTIHQWPATLVQPVGSPLSLECTVEGTSNPNLYWYRQAAGRGLQLLFYSVGIGQISSEVPQNLSASRPQDRQFILSSKKLLLSDSGFYLCASDLGLGVRNEQFFGPGTRLTVL.

The chain recombines TRBV4-1 with TRBJ2-7, with D possibly matching TRBD1 (6 bases). V was pared by 0 bases and J by 7 bases, with 16 bases between. Germline assignment: CDR1 MGHRA and CDR2 YSYEKL. This CDR3 comprises 15 residues. The CDR3 DNA reads TGCGCCAGCAGCCAAGAAGCAGGGGAATCGTGGGAGCAGTACTTC. This translates into CASSQEAGESWEQYF.